Following are 14 T cell receptor beta chains from one sample sequenced in a study of OX40 agonist ivuxolimab in advanced cancers. Some clones are missing from TCRdb's copy, which holds only in-frame ones; the method was immunoSEQ multiplex PCR. In the table there are 62,000 or so clones, 70% to 90% of which are singletons. Sequencing was performed on CD4+ or CD8+ T cells sorted from blood, taken in a trial of the OX40 agonist ivuxolimab. All receptors come from an adult with an advanced solid tumor such as melanoma, head and neck, liver or kidney cancer.

The chain links TRBV18 to TRBJ2-7, with D possibly TRBD1 on 6 matching bases. Between the trimmed V and J ends, which lost 3 bases and 7 bases, there was a span of 16 bases. The CDR3 runs 14 residues. The germline gives CDR1 KGHSH, CDR2 LQKENI. The DNA for the CDR3 is TGTGCCAGCTCACCCCGGGACAACCCTTGGGAGCAGTACTTC. Amino acid sequence: CASSPRDNPWEQYF.

The CDR3 is CASSQGGGSYNEQFF. The DNA for the CDR3 is TGTGCCAGCAGTCAGGGGGGGGGATCCTACAATGAGCAGTTCTTC. The chain carries TRBV6-4 and TRBJ2-1; possibly TRBD1 or TRBD2 for D (7 bases each). Germline loops: CDR1 MRHNA, CDR2 SNTAGT. The CDR3 covers 15 residues. Trimming pared 5 bases from V and 1 base from J, leaving 12 bases between.

The chain carries TRBV27 and TRBJ1-6, with D unclear. Germline lookup yields CDR1 MNHEY and CDR2 SMNVEV (reference sequence). V lost 6 bases, J lost 6 bases, and 9 bases lay in between. This CDR3 is 13 amino acids long. CDR3 protein: CASRVGINSPLHF. CDR3 sequence (DNA): TGTGCCAGCAGGGTCGGAATTAATTCACCCCTCCACTTT.

The chain joins TRBV7-9 to TRBJ1-1; D unresolved. CDR1 and CDR2 from the germline V gene are SEHNR and FQNEAQ (reference sequence). V lost 5 bases to trimming and J lost 1 base, with 17 bases between them. The CDR3 loop spans 16 amino acids. CDR3 bases: TGTGCCAGCAGCCCTAGCCGCTCCCAGTGGAACACTGAAGCTTTCTTT. This codes for CASSPSRSQWNTEAFF.

The rearrangement joins TRBV28 to TRBJ2-1; D call uncertain. The CDR3 consists of 14 residues. V lost 7 bases and J 0 bases, leaving 10 bases between the germline ends. Germline CDR1 MDHEN, CDR2 SYDVKM. CDR3 nucleotides: TGTGCCAGCAAGGACCAGAGCTCCTACAATGAGCAGTTCTTC. Translation gives CASKDQSSYNEQFF.

The CDR3 loop is CAISEVGNYGYTF. The CDR3 DNA is TGTGCCATCAGTGAGGTGGGAAACTATGGCTACACCTTC. The chain is built from TRBV10-3 and TRBJ1-2; no clear D. Germline CDR1 ENHRY, CDR2 SYGVKD. The CDR3 has 13 amino acids. Trimming stripped 2 bases from V and 2 bases from J, with 6 bases between.

This clone was detected only once. DNA of the CDR3: TGTGCCAGCTCCCGAGGGACAGGGGACGAGCAGTACTTC. Protein: CASSRGTGDEQYF. The gene calls are TRBV18 and TRBJ2-7, with TRBD1 matching 10 bases. V shed 6 bases and J 5 bases; nucleotides not matched to a gene: 4. CDR3 length: 13 residues. In germline, CDR1 is KGHSH, CDR2 LQKENI. Filled out from reference TRBV18 and TRBJ2-7, the complete variable domain reads NAGVMQNPRHLVRRRGQEARLRCSPMKGHSHVYWYRQLPEEGLKFMVYLQKENIIDESGMPKERFSAEFPKEGPSILRIQQVVRGDSAAYFCASSRGTGDEQYFGPGTRLTVT.

This rearrangement joins TRBV21-1 to TRBJ2-5; the D call of TRBD2 is as the table states it, not checked on the DNA. TRBV21-1 counts as a pseudogene. This CDR3 region has 21 residues. Here the CDR3 DNA reads TGTGCCAGCAGCAAAGCCGAGGTACCTAGCATCTACAATAAGGCCCAAGAGACCCAGTACTTC. It specifies CASSKAEVPSIYNKAQETQYF.

The J gene is TRBJ1-1, the V gene TRBV7-8, with D unresolved. The CDR3 has 17 amino acids. Germline CDR1 and CDR2: SGHVS and FQNEAQ. V was pared by 1 base and J by 2 bases, with 17 bases between. The CDR3 here is CASSLEGVGRGNTEAFF. The CDR3 DNA is TGTGCCAGCAGCTTAGAAGGAGTCGGACGAGGCAACACTGAAGCTTTCTTT.

This chain connects TRBV2 to TRBJ2-7; D ambiguous. The CDR3 contains 14 residues. The germline V and J ends were trimmed by 5 bases and 2 bases, with 13 bases remaining between them. In germline, CDR1 is SNHLY, CDR2 FYNNEI. The CDR3 sequence: CASSQAHSTYEQYF. CDR3 coding DNA: TGTGCCAGCAGTCAGGCGCATTCAACCTACGAGCAGTACTTC.

The chain combines TRBV5-3 with TRBJ2-7; the match to TRBD2 covers 8 bases. TRBV5-3 is recorded as an ORF, its role being uncertain. V trimming: 4 bases; J trimming: 1 base; junction bases outside the gene matches: 7. This CDR3 contains 15 residues. CDR3: CARSAEREGSYEQYF. DNA of the CDR3: TGTGCCAGAAGCGCGGAACGGGAGGGGTCCTACGAGCAGTACTTC.

J is TRBJ2-1 and V is TRBV5-1, with 8 bases matching TRBD2. V lost 2 bases and J lost 7; bases outside the gene matches: 11. This CDR3 has 16 amino acids. Germline CDR1 SGHRS, CDR2 YFSETQ. The CDR3: CASSLLSGNTGNEQFF. For the CDR3, the DNA is TGCGCCAGCAGCTTACTTAGCGGGAACACCGGTAATGAGCAGTTCTTC.

The chain carries TRBV19 and TRBJ2-1, with TRBD2 matching over 11 bases. V was pared by 6 bases and J by 3 bases, with 7 bases of the junction left unmatched. Germline V gene sequence: CDR1 LNHDA, CDR2 SQIVND (reference sequence). This CDR3 is 16 amino acids long. The CDR3 region has the DNA TGTGCCAGTAGCACCACTAGCGGGAGTTTCTACAATGAGCAGTTCTTC. This sequence encodes CASSTTSGSFYNEQFF.

This chain links TRBV7-2 with TRBJ2-1, with 14 bases fitting TRBD2. Germline loops: CDR1 SGHTA, CDR2 FQGNSA. The J segment lost 7 bases and the V segment lost 1 base, leaving 0 bases of the junction unmatched. The CDR3 contains 15 residues. CDR3 amino acids: CASSLGLAGGNEQFF. The CDR3 DNA is TGTGCCAGCAGCTTAGGACTAGCGGGAGGGAATGAGCAGTTCTTC.